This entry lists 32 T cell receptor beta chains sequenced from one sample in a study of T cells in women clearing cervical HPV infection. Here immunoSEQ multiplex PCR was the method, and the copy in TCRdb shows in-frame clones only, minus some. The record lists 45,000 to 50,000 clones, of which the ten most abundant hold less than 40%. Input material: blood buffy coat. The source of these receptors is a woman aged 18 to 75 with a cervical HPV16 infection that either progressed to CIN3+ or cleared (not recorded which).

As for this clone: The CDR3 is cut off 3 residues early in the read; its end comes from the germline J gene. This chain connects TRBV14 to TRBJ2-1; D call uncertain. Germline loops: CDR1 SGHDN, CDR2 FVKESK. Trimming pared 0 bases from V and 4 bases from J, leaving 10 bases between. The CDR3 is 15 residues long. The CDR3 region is CASSQDLAAYNEQFF. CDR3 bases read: TGTGCCAGCAGCCAAGACTTGGCGGCATACAATGAG.

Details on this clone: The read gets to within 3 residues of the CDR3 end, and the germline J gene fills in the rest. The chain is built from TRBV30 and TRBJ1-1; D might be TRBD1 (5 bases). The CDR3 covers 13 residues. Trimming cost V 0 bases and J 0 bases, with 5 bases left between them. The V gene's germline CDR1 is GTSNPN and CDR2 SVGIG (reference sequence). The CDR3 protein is CAWSVQVNTEAFF. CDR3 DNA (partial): TGTGCCTGGAGTGTACAGGTGAACACTGAA.

The CDR3 protein is CASSFRNRDLYEQYF. The sequenced part of the CDR3 DNA is TGTGCCAGCAGCTTCAGAAACAGGGATTTGTACGAG. This chain joins TRBV5-6 and TRBJ2-7; the D gene is possibly TRBD1 (6 bases). The read falls 3 residues short of the CDR3 end, and the missing part is taken from the germline J gene. The CDR3 is 15 amino acids. Germline CDR1 SGHDT, CDR2 YYEEEE. V was shortened by 2 bases and J by 4 bases, with 16 bases between the two germline ends.

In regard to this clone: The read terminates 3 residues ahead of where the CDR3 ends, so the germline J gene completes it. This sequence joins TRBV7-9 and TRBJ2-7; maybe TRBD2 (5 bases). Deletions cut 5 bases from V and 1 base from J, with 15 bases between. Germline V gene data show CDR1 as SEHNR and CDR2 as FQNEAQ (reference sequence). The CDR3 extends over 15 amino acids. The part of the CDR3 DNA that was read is TGTGCCAGCAGCCCGAGCCATAGCGAATCCTACGAG. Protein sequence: CASSPSHSESYE. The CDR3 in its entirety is CASSPSHSESYEQYF.

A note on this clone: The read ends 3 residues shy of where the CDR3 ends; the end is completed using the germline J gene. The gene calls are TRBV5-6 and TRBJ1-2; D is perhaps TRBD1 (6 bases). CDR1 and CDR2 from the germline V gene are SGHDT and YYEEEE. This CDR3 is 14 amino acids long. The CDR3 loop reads CASSLSVTGIPYTF. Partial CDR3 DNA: TGTGCCAGCAGCTTGTCCGTGACAGGAATCCCC.

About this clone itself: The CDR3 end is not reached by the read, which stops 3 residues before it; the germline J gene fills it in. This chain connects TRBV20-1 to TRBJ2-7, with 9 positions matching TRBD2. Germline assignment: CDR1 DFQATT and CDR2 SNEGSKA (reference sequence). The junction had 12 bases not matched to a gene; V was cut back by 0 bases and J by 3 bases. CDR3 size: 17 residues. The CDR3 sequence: CSARDRASGTYFYEQYF. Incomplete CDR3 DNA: TGCAGTGCTAGAGATAGGGCTAGCGGGACCTATTTCTACGAG.

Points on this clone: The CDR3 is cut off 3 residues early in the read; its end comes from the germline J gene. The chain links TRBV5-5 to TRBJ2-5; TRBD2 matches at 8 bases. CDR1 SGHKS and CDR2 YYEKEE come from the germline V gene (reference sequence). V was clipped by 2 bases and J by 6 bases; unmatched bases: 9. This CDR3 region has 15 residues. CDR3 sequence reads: CASSFGGGYFQTQYF. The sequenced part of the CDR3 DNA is TGTGCCAGCAGCTTCGGGGGGGGTTATTTCCAGACC.

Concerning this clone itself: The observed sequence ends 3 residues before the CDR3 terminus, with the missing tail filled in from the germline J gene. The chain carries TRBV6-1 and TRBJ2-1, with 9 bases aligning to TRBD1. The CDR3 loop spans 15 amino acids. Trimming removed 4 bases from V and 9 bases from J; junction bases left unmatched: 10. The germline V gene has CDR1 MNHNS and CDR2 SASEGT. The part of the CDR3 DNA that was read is TGTGCCAGCAGTGCTGGACAGGGGAGCGGAGGTGAG. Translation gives CASSAGQGSGGE. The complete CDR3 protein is CASSAGQGSGGEQFF.

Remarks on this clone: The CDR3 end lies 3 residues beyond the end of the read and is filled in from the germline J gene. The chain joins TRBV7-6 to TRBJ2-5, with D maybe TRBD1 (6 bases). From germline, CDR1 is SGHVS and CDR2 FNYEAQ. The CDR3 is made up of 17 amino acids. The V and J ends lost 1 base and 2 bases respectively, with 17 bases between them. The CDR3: CASSLDGSGVLQETQYF. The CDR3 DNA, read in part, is TGTGCCAGCAGCTTAGATGGGTCAGGGGTGCTGCAAGAGACC.

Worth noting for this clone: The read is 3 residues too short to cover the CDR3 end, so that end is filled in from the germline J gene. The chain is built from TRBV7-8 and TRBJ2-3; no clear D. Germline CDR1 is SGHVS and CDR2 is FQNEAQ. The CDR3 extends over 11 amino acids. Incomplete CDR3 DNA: TGTGCCAGCAGCCAACAAGAGACG. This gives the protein CASSQQET. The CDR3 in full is CASSQQETQYF.

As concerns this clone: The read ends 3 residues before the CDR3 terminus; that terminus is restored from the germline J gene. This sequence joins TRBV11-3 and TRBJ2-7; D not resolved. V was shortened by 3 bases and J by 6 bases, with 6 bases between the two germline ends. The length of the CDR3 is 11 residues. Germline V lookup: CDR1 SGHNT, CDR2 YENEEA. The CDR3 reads CASSFQAEQYF. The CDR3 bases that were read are TGTGCCAGCAGCTTTCAGGCCGAG.

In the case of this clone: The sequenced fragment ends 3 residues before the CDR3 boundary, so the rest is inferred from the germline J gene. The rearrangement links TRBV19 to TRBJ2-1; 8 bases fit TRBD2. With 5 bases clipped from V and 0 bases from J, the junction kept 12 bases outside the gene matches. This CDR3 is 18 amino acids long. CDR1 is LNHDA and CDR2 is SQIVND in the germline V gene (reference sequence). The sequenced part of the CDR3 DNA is TGTGCCAGTAGTCGGCGGGCGCTAGCGGGCCCCTCCTACAATGAG. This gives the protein CASSRRALAGPSYNE. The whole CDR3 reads CASSRRALAGPSYNEQFF.

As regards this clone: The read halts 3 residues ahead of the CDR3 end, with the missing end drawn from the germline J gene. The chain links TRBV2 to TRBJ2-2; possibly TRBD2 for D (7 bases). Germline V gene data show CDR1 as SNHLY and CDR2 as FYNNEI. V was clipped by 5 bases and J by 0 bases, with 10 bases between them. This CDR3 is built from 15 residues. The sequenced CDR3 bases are TGTGCCAGCAGTACCGGGGGGCCGAACACCGGGGAG. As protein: CASSTGGPNTGE. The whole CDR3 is CASSTGGPNTGELFF.

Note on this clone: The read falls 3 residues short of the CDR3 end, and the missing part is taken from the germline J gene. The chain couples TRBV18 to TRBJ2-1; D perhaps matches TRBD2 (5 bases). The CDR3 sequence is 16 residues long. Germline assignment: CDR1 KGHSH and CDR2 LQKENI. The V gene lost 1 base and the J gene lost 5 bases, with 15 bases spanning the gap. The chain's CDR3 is CASSPRWSGANNEQFF. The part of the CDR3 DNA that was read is TGTGCCAGCTCACCACGGTGGAGCGGAGCGAACAATGAG.

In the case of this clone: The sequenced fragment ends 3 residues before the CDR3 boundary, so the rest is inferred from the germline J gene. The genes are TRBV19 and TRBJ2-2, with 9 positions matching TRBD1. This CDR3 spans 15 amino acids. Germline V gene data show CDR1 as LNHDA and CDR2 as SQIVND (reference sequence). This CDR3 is CASSPWTGANSPLFF. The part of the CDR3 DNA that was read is TGTGCCAGTAGTCCCTGGACAGGGGCCAATTCACCG. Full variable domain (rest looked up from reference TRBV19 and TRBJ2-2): DGGITQSPKYLFRKEGQNVTLSCEQNLNHDAMYWYRQDPGQGLRLIYYSQIVNDFQKGDIAEGYSVSREKKESFPLTVTSAQKNPTAFYLCASSPWTGANSPLFFGEGSRLTVL.

CDR3 loop: CASLRGQGYEKLFF. Incomplete CDR3 DNA: TGTGCCAGCCTGCGGGGACAGGGGTATGAAAAA. This rearrangement joins TRBV2 to TRBJ1-4, with 10 bases fitting TRBD1. The CDR3 end falls 3 residues outside the read, so it is completed with the germline J gene. CDR3 length: 14 residues. Germline CDR1 SNHLY, CDR2 FYNNEI. V trimming: 8 bases; J trimming: 6 bases; junction bases outside the gene matches: 6.

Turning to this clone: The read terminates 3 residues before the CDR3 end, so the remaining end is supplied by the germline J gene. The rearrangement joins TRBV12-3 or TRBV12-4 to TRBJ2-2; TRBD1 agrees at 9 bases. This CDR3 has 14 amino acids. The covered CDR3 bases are TGTGCCAGCAGTCAGACAGGGGGGAATGAAAAG. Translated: CASSQTGGNEK. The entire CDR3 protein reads CASSQTGGNEKLFF.

The CDR3: CASSDRGTSGNTIYF. The sequenced CDR3 bases are TGTGCCAGCAGTGACAGGGGGACAAGTGGAAACACC. The chain employs TRBV6-1 and TRBJ1-3; 7 bases are shared with TRBD1. The CDR3 goes on 3 residues after the read ends, and that part is filled in from the germline J gene. CDR1 and CDR2 from the germline V gene are MNHNS and SASEGT. The CDR3 loop spans 15 amino acids. The ends lost 3 bases at V and 3 bases at J; junction bases unmatched: 5.

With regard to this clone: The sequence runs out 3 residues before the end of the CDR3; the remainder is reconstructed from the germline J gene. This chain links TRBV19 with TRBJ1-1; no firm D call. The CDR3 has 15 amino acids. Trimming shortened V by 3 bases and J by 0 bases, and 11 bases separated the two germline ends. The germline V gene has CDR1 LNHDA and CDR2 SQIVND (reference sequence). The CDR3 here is CASSIERHLNTEAFF. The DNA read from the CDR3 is TGTGCCAGTAGTATTGAACGACACTTGAACACTGAA.

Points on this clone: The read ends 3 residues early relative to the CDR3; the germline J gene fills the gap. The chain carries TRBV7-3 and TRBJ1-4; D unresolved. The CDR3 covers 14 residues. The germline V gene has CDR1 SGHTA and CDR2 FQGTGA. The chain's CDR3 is CASSLTSDNSPLFF. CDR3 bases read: TGTGCCAGCAGCTTAACGTCAGATAATTCACCA.

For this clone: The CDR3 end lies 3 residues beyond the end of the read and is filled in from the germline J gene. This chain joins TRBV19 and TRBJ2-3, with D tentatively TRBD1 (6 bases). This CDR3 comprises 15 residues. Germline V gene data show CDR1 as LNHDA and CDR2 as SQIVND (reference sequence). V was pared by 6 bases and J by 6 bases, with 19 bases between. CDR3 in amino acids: CASRPQGLLLDTQYF. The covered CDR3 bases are TGTGCCAGTAGACCACAGGGTCTCCTCCTGGATACG.

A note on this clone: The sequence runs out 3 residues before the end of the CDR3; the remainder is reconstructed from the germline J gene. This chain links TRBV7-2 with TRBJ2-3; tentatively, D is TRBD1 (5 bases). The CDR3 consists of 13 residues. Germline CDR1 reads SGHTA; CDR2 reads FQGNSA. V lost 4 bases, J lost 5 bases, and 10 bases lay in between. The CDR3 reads CASSSGSEDTQYF. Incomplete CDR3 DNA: TGTGCCAGCAGCTCAGGGTCGGAAGATACG. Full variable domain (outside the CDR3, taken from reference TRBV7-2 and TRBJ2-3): GAGVSQSPSNKVTEKGKDVELRCDPISGHTALYWYRQSLGQGLEFLIYFQGNSAPDKSGLPSDRFSAERTGGSVSTLTIQRTQQEDSAVYLCASSSGSEDTQYFGPGTRLTVL.

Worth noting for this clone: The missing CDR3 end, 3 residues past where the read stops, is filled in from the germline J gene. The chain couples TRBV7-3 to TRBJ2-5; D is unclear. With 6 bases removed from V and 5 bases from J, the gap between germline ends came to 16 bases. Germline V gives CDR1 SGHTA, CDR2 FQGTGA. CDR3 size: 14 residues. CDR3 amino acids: CASSLKGGAETQYF. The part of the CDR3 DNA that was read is TGTGCCAGCAGTCTTAAGGGTGGAGCCGAGACC.

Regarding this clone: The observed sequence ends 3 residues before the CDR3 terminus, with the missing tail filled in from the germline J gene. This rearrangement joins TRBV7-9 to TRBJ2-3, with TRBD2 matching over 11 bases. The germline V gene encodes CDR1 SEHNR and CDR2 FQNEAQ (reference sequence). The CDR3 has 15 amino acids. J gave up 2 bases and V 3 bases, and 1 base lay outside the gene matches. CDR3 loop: CASSLGLAVTDTQYF. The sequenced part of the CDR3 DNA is TGTGCCAGCAGCTTGGGACTAGCGGTCACAGATACG.

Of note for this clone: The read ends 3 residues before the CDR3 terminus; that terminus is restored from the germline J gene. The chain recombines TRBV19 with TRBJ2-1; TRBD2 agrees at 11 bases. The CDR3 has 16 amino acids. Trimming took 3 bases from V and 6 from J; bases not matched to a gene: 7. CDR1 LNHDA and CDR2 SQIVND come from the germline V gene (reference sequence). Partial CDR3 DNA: TGTGCCAGTAGTATCCCGGGGCTAGCGGGGGGCAATGAG. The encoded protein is CASSIPGLAGGNE. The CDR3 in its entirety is CASSIPGLAGGNEQFF.

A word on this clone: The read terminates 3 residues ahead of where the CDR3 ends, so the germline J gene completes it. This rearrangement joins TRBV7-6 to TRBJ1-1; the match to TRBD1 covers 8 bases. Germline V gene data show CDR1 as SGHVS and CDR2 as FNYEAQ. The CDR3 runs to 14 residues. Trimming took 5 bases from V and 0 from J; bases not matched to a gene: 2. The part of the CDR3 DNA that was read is TGTGCCAGCAGCCCAGGGGGCCTGAACACTGAA. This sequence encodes CASSPGGLNTE. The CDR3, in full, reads CASSPGGLNTEAFF.

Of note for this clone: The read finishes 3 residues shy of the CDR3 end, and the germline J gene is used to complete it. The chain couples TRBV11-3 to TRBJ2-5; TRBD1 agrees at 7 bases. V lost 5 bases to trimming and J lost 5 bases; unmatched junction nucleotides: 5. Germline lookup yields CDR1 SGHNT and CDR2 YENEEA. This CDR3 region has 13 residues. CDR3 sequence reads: CASSRQGSETQYF. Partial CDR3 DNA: TGTGCCAGCAGCCGACAGGGATCTGAGACC.

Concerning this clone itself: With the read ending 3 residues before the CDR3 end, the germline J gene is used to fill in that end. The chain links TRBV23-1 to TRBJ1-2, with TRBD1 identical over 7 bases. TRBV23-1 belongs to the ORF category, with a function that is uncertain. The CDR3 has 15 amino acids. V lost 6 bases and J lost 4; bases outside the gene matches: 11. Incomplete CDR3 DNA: TGCGCCAGCAGCCGAATTTCGGGACAGATCTATGGC. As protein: CASSRISGQIYG. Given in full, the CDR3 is CASSRISGQIYGYTF.

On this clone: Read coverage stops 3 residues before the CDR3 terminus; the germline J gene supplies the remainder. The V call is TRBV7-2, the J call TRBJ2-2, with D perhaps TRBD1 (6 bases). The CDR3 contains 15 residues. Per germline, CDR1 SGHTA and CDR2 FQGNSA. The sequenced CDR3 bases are TGTGCCAGCAGCTTCCGGGACACCTATAATTCACCG. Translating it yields CASSFRDTYNSP. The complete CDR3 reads CASSFRDTYNSPLFF.

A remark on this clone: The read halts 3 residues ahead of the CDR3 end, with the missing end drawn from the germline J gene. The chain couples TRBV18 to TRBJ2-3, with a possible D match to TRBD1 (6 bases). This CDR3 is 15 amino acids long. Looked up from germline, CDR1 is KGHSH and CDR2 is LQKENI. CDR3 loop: CASSPGPGVYETQYF. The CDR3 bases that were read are TGTGCCAGCTCACCCGGCCCAGGGGTCTACGAGACG.

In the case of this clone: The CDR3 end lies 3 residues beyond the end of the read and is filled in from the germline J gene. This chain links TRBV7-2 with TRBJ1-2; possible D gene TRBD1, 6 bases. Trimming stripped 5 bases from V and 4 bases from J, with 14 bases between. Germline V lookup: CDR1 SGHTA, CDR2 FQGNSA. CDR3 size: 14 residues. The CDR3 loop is CASSPRTVSYGYTF. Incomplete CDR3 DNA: TGTGCCAGCAGCCCCCGGACAGTCTCCTATGGC.

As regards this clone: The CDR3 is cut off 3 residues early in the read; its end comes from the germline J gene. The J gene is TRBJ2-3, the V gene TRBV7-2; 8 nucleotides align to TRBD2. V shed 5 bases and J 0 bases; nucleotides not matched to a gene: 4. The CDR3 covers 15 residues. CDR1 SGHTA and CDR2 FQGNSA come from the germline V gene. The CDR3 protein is CASSPTSGSTDTQYF. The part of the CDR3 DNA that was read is TGTGCCAGCAGCCCCACTAGCGGTAGCACAGATACG.